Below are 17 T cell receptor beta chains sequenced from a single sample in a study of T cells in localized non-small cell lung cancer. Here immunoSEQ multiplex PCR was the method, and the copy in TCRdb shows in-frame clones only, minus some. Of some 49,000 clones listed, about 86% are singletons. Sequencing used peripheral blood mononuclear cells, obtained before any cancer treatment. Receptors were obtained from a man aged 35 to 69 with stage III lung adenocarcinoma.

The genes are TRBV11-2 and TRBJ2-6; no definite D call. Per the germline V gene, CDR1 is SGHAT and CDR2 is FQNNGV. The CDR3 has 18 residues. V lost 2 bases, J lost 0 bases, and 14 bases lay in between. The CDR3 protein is CASSLPPGSLSGANVLTF. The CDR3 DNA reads TGTGCCAGCAGCTTACCCCCTGGTAGTCTCTCTGGGGCCAACGTCCTGACTTTC.

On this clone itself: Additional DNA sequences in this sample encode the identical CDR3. The CDR3 DNA sequence: TGCGCCAGCAGCTTGGTCGGGGCCACAGATACGCAGTATTTT. Its protein product is CASSLVGATDTQYF. The gene calls are TRBV5-1 and TRBJ2-3, with D perhaps TRBD1 or TRBD2 (5 bases each). V was cut by 0 bases and J by 2 bases, with 7 bases left in between. Germline V gene sequence: CDR1 SGHRS, CDR2 YFSETQ. The CDR3 spans 14 residues.

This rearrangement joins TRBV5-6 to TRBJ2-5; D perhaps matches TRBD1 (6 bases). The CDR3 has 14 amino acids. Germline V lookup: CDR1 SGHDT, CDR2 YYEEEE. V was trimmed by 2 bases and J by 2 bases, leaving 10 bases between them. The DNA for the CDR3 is TGTGCCAGCAGCTTTACAGGGATTCAAGAGACCCAGTACTTC. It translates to CASSFTGIQETQYF.

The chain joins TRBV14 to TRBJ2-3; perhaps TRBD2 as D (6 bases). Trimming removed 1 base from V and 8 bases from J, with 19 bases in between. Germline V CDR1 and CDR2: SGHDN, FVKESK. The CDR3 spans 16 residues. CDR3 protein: CASSQALDQAGRTQYF. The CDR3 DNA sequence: TGTGCCAGCAGCCAAGCCCTAGACCAGGCGGGGCGTACGCAGTATTTT.

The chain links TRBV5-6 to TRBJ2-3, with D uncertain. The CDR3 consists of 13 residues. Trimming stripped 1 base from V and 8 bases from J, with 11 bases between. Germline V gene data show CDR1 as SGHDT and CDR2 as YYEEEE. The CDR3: CASSLTETFTQYF. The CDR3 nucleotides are TGTGCCAGCAGCTTGACGGAGACATTTACGCAGTATTTT.

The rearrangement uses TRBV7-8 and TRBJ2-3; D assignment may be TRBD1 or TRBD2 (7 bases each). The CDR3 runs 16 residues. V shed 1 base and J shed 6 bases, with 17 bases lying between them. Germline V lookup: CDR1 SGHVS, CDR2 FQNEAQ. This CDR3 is CASSLGRRQGGDTQYF. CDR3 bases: TGTGCCAGCAGCTTAGGGCGGAGGCAGGGGGGGGATACGCAGTATTTT. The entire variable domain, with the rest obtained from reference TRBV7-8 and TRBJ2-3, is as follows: GAGVSQSPRYKVAKRGQDVALRCDPISGHVSLFWYQQALGQGPEFLTYFQNEAQLDKSGLPSDRFFAERPEGSVSTLKIQRTQQEDSAVYLCASSLGRRQGGDTQYFGPGTRLTVL.

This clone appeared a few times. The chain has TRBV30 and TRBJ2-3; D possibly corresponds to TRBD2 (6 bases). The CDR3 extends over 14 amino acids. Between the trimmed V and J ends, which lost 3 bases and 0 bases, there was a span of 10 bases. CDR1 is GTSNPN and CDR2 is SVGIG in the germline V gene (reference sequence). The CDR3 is CAWSIADSTDTQYF. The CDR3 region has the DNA TGTGCCTGGAGCATAGCGGATAGCACAGATACGCAGTATTTT.

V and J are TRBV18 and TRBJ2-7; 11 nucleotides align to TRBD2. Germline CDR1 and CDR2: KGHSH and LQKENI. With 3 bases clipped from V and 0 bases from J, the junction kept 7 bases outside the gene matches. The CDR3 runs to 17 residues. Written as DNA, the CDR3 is TGTGCCAGCTCACCTAGACTAGCGGGGCCGAGCTCCTACGAGCAGTACTTC. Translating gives CASSPRLAGPSSYEQYF.

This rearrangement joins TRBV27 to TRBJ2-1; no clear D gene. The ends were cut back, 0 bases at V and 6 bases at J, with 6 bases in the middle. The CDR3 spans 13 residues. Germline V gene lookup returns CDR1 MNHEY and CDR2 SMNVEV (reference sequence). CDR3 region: CASSLSTINEQFF. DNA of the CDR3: TGTGCCAGCAGTTTATCGACCATCAATGAGCAGTTCTTC.

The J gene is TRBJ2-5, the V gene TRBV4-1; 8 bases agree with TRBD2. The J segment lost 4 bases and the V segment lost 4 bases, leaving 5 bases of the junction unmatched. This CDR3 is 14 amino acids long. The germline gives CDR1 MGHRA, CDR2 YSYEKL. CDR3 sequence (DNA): TGCGCCAGCAGCCCCGCGGGGGGCGGAGAGACCCAGTACTTC. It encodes CASSPAGGGETQYF.

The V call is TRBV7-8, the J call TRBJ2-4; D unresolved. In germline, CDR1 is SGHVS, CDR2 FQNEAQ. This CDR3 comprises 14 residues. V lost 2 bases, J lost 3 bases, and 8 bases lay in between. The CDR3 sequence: CASSLPWVKNIQYF. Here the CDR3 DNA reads TGTGCCAGCAGCTTACCATGGGTCAAAAACATTCAGTACTTC. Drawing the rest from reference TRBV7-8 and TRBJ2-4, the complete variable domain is GAGVSQSPRYKVAKRGQDVALRCDPISGHVSLFWYQQALGQGPEFLTYFQNEAQLDKSGLPSDRFFAERPEGSVSTLKIQRTQQEDSAVYLCASSLPWVKNIQYFGAGTRLSVL.

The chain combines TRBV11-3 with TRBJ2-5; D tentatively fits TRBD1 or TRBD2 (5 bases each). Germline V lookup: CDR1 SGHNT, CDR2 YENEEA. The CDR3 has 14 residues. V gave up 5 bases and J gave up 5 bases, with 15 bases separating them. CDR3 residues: CASSPATAEETQYF. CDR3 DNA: TGTGCCAGCAGCCCGGCGACAGCGGAGGAGACCCAGTACTTC.

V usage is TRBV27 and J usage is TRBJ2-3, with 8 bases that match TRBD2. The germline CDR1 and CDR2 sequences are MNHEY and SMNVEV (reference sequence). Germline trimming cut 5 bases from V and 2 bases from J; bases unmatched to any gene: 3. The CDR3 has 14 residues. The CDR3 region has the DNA TGTGCCAGCAGTGGAGCGGGGGTCACAGATACGCAGTATTTT. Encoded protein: CASSGAGVTDTQYF.

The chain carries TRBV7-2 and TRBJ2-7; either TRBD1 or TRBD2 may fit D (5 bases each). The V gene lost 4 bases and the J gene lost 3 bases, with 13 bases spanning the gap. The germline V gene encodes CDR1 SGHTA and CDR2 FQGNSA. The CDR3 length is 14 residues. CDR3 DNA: TGTGCCAGCAGCTCCCAGGGTGGGGGCTACGAGCAGTACTTC. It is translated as CASSSQGGGYEQYF.

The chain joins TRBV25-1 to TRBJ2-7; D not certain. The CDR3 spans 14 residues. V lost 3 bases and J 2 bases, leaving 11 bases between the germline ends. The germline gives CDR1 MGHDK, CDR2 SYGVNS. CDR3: CASSDRRFPYEQYF. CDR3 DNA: TGTGCCAGCAGTGACAGGCGATTTCCCTACGAGCAGTACTTC.

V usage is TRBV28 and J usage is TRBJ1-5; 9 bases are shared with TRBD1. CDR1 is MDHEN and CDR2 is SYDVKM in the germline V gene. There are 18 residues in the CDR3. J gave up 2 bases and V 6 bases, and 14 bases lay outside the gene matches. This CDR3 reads CASSPLRTGVHRNQPQHF. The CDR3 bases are TGTGCCAGCAGCCCTCTCCGGACAGGGGTGCATCGCAATCAGCCCCAGCATTTT.

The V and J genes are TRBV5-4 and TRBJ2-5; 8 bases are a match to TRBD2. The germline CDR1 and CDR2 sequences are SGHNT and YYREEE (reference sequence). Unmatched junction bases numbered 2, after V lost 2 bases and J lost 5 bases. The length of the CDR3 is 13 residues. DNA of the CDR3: TGTGCCAGCAGCTTCCGGGGGGGGGAGACCCAGTACTTC. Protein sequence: CASSFRGGETQYF.